This T cell receptor (beta chain) was identified in a study of shared clonotypes between healthy human individuals (dated by TCRdb to about 2020). Broadly, across the study: A couple of women and a few men aged 18 to 49 years were included in the cohort. Blood TCR repertoires of five healthy adults were deeply sequenced to estimate repertoire size and the extent of clonotype sharing between individuals. Leukapheresis yielded between about 0.9 and 8.9 billion PBMCs per donor. Libraries were prepared and TCR repertoires were sequenced by different laboratories using diverse techniques, in order to increase sequencing depth and limit assay-specific biases. For each donor, CD4 naive and CD4 memory were each run on three plates, CD8 naive on two plates, and CD8 memory on one plate. General conclusions and limits of the study: Based on pairwise subsampling, the degree of clonotype sharing among donors was expected to be affected by sequencing depth. The small number of donors limited the genetic and exposure-history diversity represented. Larger estimated clonotype richness was generally found for naive subsets than for memory subsets. Around 5.4% of naive CD4, around 4% of naive CD8, 2% to 2.5% of memory CD4, and roughly 0.4% of memory CD8 clonotypes were shared across several donors. Compared with non-shared clonotypes, the clonotypes found in all four sorted-subset donors had higher generation probabilities. Sampling was restricted to blood, and TCR repertoires in tissue are likely to differ from TCR repertoires in blood. Rarefaction of sorted-subset datasets indicated incomplete sequencing despite the large sequencing depth.

Using the deep immunoSEQ assay, multiplex PCR amplified TCR CDR3 regions from genomic DNA. Extracted genomic DNA from each cell subset was distributed evenly across all wells of several immunoSEQ 96-well plates, and each plate was treated as a replicate. For sorted subsets, around 200 ng genomic DNA, equal to some 28,000 T cell genomes, was loaded into each replicate PCR. Purified libraries were quantified with a Qubit 3.0 fluorometer, sized on a Bioanalyzer 2100, and re-quantified with the KAPA Library Quantification kit. Each immunoSEQ 96-well plate was sequenced on its own single-read 150-cycle Illumina NextSeq 550 flow cell. In the original analysis: The immunoSEQ output contained only junctional sequences without quality scores, so filtering could not match that applied to full-length reads. Sequences were annotated with PyIR, a Python wrapper for IgBLAST v1.9, using IMGT germline references to assign V/J genes and CDR3. Reads were filtered out if the reads had weak V/J assignments (E-value above 1e-6), no CDR3, stop codons, out-of-frame junctions, or ambiguous translated residues. V3J clonotypes were defined as sequences sharing an identical inferred V gene, J gene, and CDR3 amino acid sequence. Percentage overlap between repertoires was calculated by dividing the number of shared unique clonotypes by the size of the smaller repertoire. Richness of each repertoire was evaluated using RTK rarefaction, the Chao1 estimator, and Recon v2.1 estimates of unobserved clonotypes. Generation probabilities for all TCRbeta clonotypes obtained by the gDNA method from a handful of donors were computed using OLGA. In TCRdb, the immuneACCESS table is reduced to in-frame sequences with V and J assigned. These tables do not hold every clone; where another copy was compared, an unresolved V gene accounts for under half, and the others remain unexplained. The V and J calls and clone size are taken from that table; D and trimming were inferred from the DNA. This sample holds some 2,400,000 clones; almost 96% were observed only once. Around 0.13% of the sample comes from the top ten.

The CDR3, cysteine through phenylalanine, is 14 amino acids long. Of the read, only the CDR3 DNA is kept; its 42 bases are in frame from base 1. Trimming removed 3 bases from V and 2 bases from J; the gene matches leave 5 bases unexplained. In the germline V gene (reference sequence), CDR1 corresponds to GTSNPN and CDR2 to SVGIG. Details on this clone: Its antigen remains undetermined. The record has no base qualities; no much larger clone is one base away.

The donors were healthy, HIV-negative adults with no recently reported acute infections or vaccinations. Every donor was a Caucasian adult residing in Nashville, Tennessee, USA. CD4+ T cells were enriched through magnetic negative selection, after which naive cells were positively selected on CD45RA and the remaining negative fraction served as the memory subset. Blood was obtained by leukapheresis, after which PBMCs were separated by Ficoll-Histopaque density gradient centrifugation and cryopreserved in liquid nitrogen vapor phase. Analytical flow cytometry was used to check the purity and quantity of every magnetically sorted T cell population. Genomic DNA was isolated from every sorted fraction and measured by UV absorbance on a Nanodrop 2000c.

The rearrangement joined TRBV30 to TRBJ1-1; the junction holds 8 bases that match TRBD1. Material: naive CD4+ T cells sorted from blood. The sample's cell subset or site, from its label and the paper: CD45RA+ positively selected. This clonotype was sampled from a man aged 18 to 29 in good health. The bases are TGTGCCTGGAGGTCAGGGGGCAGTAACACTGAAGCTTTCTTT. It is translated as CAWRSGGSNTEAFF.